The source of this T cell receptor beta chain is a study of cytomegalovirus exposure and HLA in healthy donors. With regard to this clone: A read error may account for a junction end that differs from germline.

The germline CDR1 and CDR2 sequences are SGHTA and FQGNSA. The CDR3 covers 14 residues. PCR involved 60 Vbeta and 13 Jbeta primers. This table comes from immunoSEQ multiplex PCR, and its TCRdb copy is limited to in-frame clones, with some not included. The profile shows over 75,000 clones, roughly 84% of them singletons. The receptor's source is a woman in her forties or fifties in good health and CMV-seronegative. V and J are TRBV7-2 and TRBJ2-3, with TRBD2 matching 9 bases. Sequenced sample: PBMCs. For the CDR3, the DNA is TGTGCCAGCAGCCTAGCGGGGCGGACAGATACGCAGTATTTT. Translation: CASSLAGRTDTQYF.